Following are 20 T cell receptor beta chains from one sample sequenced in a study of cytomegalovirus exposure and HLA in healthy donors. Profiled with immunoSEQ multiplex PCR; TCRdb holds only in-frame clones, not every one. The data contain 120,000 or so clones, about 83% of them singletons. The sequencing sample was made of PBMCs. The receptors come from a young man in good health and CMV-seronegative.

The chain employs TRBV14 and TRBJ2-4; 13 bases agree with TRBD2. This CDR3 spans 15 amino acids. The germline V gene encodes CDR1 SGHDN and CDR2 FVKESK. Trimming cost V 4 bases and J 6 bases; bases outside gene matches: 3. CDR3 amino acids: CASSRTSGGVNIQYF. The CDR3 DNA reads TGTGCCAGCAGCCGGACTAGCGGGGGAGTAAACATTCAGTACTTC.

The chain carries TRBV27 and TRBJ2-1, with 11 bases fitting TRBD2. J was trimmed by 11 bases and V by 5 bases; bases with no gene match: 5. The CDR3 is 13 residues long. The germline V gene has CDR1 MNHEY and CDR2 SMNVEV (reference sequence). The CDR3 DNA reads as TGTGCCAGCAGTCCGGGGACTAGCGGTCAGCAGTTCTTC. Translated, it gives CASSPGTSGQQFF.

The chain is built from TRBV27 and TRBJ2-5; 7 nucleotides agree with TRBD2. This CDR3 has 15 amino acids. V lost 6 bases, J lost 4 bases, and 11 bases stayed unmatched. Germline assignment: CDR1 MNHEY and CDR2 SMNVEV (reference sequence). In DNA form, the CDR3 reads TGTGCCAGCAGGGGGGGGTTTAGGGGAGGAGAGACCCAGTACTTC. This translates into CASRGGFRGGETQYF.

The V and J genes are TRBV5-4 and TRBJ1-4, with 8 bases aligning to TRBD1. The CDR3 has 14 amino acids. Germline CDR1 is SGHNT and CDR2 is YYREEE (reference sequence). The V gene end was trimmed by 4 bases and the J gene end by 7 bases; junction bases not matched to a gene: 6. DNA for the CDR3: TGTGCCAGCAGCGTAGGACAGGGTGCTGAAAAACTGTTTTTT. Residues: CASSVGQGAEKLFF.

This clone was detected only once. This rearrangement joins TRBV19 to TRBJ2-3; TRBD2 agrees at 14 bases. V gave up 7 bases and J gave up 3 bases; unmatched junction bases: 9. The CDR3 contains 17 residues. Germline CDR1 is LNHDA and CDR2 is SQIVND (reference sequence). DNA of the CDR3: TGTGCCAGTACCCCGGGACTAGCGGGAGCAAGTACAGATACGCAGTATTTT. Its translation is CASTPGLAGASTDTQYF. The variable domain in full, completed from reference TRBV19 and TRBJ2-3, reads DGGITQSPKYLFRKEGQNVTLSCEQNLNHDAMYWYRQDPGQGLRLIYYSQIVNDFQKGDIAEGYSVSREKKESFPLTVTSAQKNPTAFYLCASTPGLAGASTDTQYFGPGTRLTVL.

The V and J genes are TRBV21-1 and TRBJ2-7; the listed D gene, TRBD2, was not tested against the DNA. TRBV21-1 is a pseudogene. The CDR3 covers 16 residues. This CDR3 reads CASSKLGGVSYYEQYF. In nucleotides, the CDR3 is TGTGCCAGCAGCAAGCTGGGAGGGGTTTCATACTACGAGCAGTACTTC.

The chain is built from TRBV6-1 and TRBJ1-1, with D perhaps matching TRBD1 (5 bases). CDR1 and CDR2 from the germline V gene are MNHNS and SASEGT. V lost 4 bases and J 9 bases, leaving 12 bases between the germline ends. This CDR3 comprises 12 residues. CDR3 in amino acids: CASSVTVRKAFF. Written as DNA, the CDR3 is TGTGCCAGCAGTGTGACAGTACGGAAAGCTTTCTTT.

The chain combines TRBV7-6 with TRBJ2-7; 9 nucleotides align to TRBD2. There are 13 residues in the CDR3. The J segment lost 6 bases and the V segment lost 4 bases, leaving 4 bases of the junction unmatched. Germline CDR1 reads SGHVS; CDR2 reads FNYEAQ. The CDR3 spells CASSSGLAGEQYF. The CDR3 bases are TGTGCCAGCAGCTCGGGACTAGCAGGCGAGCAGTACTTC.

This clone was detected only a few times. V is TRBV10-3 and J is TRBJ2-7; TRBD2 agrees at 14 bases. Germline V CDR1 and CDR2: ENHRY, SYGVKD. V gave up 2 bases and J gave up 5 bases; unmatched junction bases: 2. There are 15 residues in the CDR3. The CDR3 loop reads CAISEGTSGGDEQYF. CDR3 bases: TGTGCCATCAGTGAGGGGACTAGCGGGGGCGACGAGCAGTACTTC.

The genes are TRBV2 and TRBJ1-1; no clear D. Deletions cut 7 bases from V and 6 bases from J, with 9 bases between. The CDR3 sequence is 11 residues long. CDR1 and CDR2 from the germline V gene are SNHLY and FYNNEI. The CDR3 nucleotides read TGTGCCAGCAAAGTGCGGGCTGAAGCTTTCTTT. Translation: CASKVRAEAFF.

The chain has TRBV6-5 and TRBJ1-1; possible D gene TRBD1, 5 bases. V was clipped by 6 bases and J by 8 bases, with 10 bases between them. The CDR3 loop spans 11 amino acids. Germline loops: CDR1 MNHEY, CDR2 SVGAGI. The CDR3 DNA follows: TGTGCCAGCAGCAGGGAGGGGGAAGCTTTCTTT. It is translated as CASSREGEAFF.

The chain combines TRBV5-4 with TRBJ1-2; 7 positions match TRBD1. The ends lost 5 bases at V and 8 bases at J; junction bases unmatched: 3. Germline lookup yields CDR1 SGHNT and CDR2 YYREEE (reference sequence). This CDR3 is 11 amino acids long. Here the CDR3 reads CASSDRAGYTF. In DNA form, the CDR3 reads TGTGCCAGCAGTGACAGGGCGGGCTACACCTTC.

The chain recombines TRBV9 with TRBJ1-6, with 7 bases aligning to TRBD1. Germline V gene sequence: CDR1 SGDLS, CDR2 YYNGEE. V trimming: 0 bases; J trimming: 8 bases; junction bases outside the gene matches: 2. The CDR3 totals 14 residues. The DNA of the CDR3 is TGTGCCAGCAGCGTAGAGGGGGCGGATTCACCCCTCCACTTT. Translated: CASSVEGADSPLHF.

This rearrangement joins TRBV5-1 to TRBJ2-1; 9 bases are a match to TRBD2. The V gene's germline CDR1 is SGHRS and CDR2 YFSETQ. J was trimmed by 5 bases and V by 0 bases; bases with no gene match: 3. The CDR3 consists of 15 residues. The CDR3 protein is CASSLGGRANNEQFF. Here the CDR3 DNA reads TGCGCCAGCAGCTTGGGCGGGAGGGCCAACAATGAGCAGTTCTTC.

The CDR3 DNA reads as TGTGCCTGGAGTGCCCCCCAGGGGGAGCAGTTCTTC. It codes for CAWSAPQGEQFF. J is TRBJ2-1 and V is TRBV30; the D gene is possibly TRBD1 (6 bases). The CDR3 spans 12 residues. Germline CDR1 and CDR2: GTSNPN and SVGIG (reference sequence). V was clipped by 1 base and J by 10 bases, with 11 bases between them.

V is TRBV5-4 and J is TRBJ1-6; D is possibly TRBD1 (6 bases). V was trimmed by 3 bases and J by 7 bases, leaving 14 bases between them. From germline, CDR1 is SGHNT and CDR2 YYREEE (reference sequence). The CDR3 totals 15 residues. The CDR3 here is CASSSNGGGNSPLHF. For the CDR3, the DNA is TGTGCCAGCAGCTCTAATGGGGGCGGGAATTCACCCCTCCACTTT.

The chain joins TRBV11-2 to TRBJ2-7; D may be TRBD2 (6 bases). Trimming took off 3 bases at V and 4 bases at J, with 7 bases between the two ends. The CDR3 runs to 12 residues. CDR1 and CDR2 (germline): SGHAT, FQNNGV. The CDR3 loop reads CASSFGGYEQYF. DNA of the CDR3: TGTGCCAGCAGCTTCGGGGGTTACGAGCAGTACTTC.

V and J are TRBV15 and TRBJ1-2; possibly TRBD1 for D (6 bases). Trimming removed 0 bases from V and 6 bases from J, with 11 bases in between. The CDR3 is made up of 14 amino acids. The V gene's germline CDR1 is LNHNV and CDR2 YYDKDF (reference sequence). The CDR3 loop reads CATSRDRGSDGYTF. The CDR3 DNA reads TGTGCCACCAGCAGAGACAGGGGATCGGATGGCTACACCTTC. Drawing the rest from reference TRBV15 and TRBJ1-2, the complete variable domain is DAMVIQNPRYQVTQFGKPVTLSCSQTLNHNVMYWYQQKSSQAPKLLFHYYDKDFNNEADTPDNFQSRRPNTSFCFLDIRSPGLGDTAMYLCATSRDRGSDGYTFGSGTRLTVV.

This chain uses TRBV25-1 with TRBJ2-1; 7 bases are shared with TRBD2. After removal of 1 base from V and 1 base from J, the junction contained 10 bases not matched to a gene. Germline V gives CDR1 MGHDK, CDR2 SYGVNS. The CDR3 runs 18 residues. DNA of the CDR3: TGTGCCAGCAGTGAATGGGGTCGCGGGAGCGGGTCCTACAATGAGCAGTTCTTC. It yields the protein CASSEWGRGSGSYNEQFF.

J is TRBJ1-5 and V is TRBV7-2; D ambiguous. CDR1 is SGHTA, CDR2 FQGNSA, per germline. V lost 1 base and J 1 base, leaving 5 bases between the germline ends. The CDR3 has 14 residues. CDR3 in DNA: TGTGCCAGCAGCTTAGTTGGCAGCAATCAGCCCCAGCATTTT. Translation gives CASSLVGSNQPQHF.